A selection of T cell receptor beta chains follows, all from one sample in a study of T cell repertoires and HLA-DP antigens. Here immunoSEQ multiplex PCR was the method, and the copy in TCRdb shows in-frame clones only, minus some. The sample consists of some 2,000 clones, 78% of them appearing once. Sequenced sample: CD137- CD4+ T cells from cultured PBMCs. These receptors were obtained from a woman in her late teens or twenties in good health and CMV-seronegative. Each CDR3 is given with its conserved first and last residue. D genes are given only for firm matches. A clone size is listed for some rows: how often the clone was seen (once, few, many), or a class if it is expanded.

TRBV4-3	.	TRBJ1-6	.	15	TGCGCCAGCAGCCAACAACCATACCGGGATTCACCCCTCCACTTT	CASSQQPYRDSPLHF
TRBV6-5	once	TRBJ1-5	.	12	TGTGCCAGTTGTACTAGCAATCAGCCCCAGCATTTT	CASCTSNQPQHF
TRBV4-3	.	TRBJ1-2	.	15	TGCGCCAGCAGCCAAGAGATTACAGGGCGATATGGCTACACCTTC	CASSQEITGRYGYTF
TRBV14	.	TRBJ1-5	.	13	TGTGCCAGCAGCCAAGGGGGGGGGAAGCCCCAGCATTTT	CASSQGGGKPQHF
TRBV2	.	TRBJ2-4	.	16	TGTGCCAGTTCATTCCGGGTCCTGATGGCCAAAAACATTCAGTACTTC	CASSFRVLMAKNIQYF
TRBV6-1	.	TRBJ1-1	.	11	TGTGCCAGCAGTCAGACAGGTGAAGCTTTCTTT	CASSQTGEAFF
TRBV9	.	TRBJ2-2	TRBD1	18	TGTGCCAGCAGCGTACCTGAGTGGGGACAGGGGGGCACCGGGGAGCTGTTTTTT	CASSVPEWGQGGTGELFF
TRBV7-3	few	TRBJ2-3	TRBD2	18	TGTGCCAGCAGCTTAATGGGGACTAGCGGGGGGGCCGGTGATACGCAGTATTTT	CASSLMGTSGGAGDTQYF
TRBV5-1	.	TRBJ2-3	.	13	TGCGCCAGCAGCTTGGGAGTGGCAGATACGCAGTATTTT	CASSLGVADTQYF
TRBV7-8	few	TRBJ1-6	.	15	TGTGCCAGCAGCTTAATCGCAGGGGCCGATTCACCCCTCCACTTT	CASSLIAGADSPLHF
TRBV29-1	.	TRBJ1-3	.	13	TGCAGCGTTGTCGGGGGCAACGGAAACACCATATATTTT	CSVVGGNGNTIYF
TRBV7-2	.	TRBJ1-4	.	15	TGTGCCAGCAGCTTAAGGGACACTTCTAATGAAAAACTGTTTTTT	CASSLRDTSNEKLFF
TRBV7-9	once	TRBJ1-6	TRBD1	16	TGTGCCAGCAGCGGGGACAGGGGGATTGGTAATTCACCCCTCCACTTT	CASSGDRGIGNSPLHF
TRBV5-5	.	TRBJ1-1	.	13	TGTGCCAGCAGACATAGGGGGGGCACTGAAGCTTTCTTT	CASRHRGGTEAFF
TRBV18	.	TRBJ2-5	.	13	TGTGCCAGCTCACCGGGGACCCAAGAGACCCAGTACTTC	CASSPGTQETQYF
TRBV27	.	TRBJ2-7	TRBD2	13	TGTGCCAGCAGGGGGGGGATCGGGTACGAGCAGTACTTC	CASRGGIGYEQYF
TRBV7-2	.	TRBJ2-3	TRBD2	16	TGTGCCAGCAGCCAAAAGCGGGGGGGTAGCACAGATACGCAGTATTTT	CASSQKRGGSTDTQYF
TRBV11-1	.	TRBJ1-2	.	16	TGTGCCAGCAGCCCCCCGGGGGGGCTGACTAACTATGGCTACACCTTC	CASSPPGGLTNYGYTF
TRBV5-1	once	TRBJ2-1	.	20	TGCGCCAGCAGCCCCTCCCGGGGGAAAAACCTCTTAGGGTCCTACAATGAGCAGTTCTTC	CASSPSRGKNLLGSYNEQFF
TRBV5-6	.	TRBJ2-5	TRBD2	16	TGTGCCAGCAGCCTACTGGGACTAGCGCATCAAGAGACCCAGTACTTC	CASSLLGLAHQETQYF
TRBV11-3	.	TRBJ1-3	.	12	TGTGCCAGCAGCTTACACCGAACGGCCATATATTTT	CASSLHRTAIYF
TRBV4-1	.	TRBJ1-5	.	16	TGCGCCAGCAGCCAAGAACGAGGGGGTAGCAATCAGCCCCAGCATTTT	CASSQERGGSNQPQHF
TRBV19	.	TRBJ1-2	.	15	TGTGCCAGTAGTATGACAGCCACAACTCGCTATGGCTACACCTTC	CASSMTATTRYGYTF
TRBV7-3	.	TRBJ1-1	.	11	TGTGCCATCTTCTCCCACACTGAAGCTTTCTTT	CAIFSHTEAFF
TRBV11-2	few	TRBJ1-3	.	12	TGTGCCAGCAGCTTGTCTGGAAACACCATATATTTT	CASSLSGNTIYF
TRBV7-6	.	TRBJ1-1	TRBD1	16	TGTGCCAGCACCGTATTAGCGACAGGGGTGAACACTGAAGCTTTCTTT	CASTVLATGVNTEAFF
TRBV10-1	once	TRBJ2-5	TRBD2	16	TGCGCCAGCAGTGAGTCGAGCGGGAGGGCCGCGGAGACCCAGTACTTC	CASSESSGRAAETQYF
TRBV7-9	.	TRBJ2-3	TRBD2	16	TGTGCCAGCAGCTCCGGACTAGCGGCTAGCACAGATACGCAGTATTTT	CASSSGLAASTDTQYF
TRBV6-1	.	TRBJ1-5	.	14	TGTGCCAGCAGGCCCGGGGCTGGCAATCAGCCCCAGCATTTT	CASRPGAGNQPQHF
TRBV7-6	.	TRBJ2-5	.	14	TGTGCCAGCAGCTTCGGGTCGGGGGGCGAGACCCAGTACTTC	CASSFGSGGETQYF
TRBV6-1	.	TRBJ2-5	TRBD1	15	TGTGCCAGCAGTGAACCGGGCAGGGGGCGAGAGACCCAGTACTTC	CASSEPGRGRETQYF
TRBV5-6	.	TRBJ2-3	TRBD1	15	TGTGCCAGCAGCTTGGTCTTCCAGGGGGCGAATACGCAGTATTTT	CASSLVFQGANTQYF
TRBV9	.	TRBJ2-4	.	14	TGTGCCAGCAGCGATCCGGTAGCCAAAAACATTCAGTACTTC	CASSDPVAKNIQYF
TRBV5-4	.	TRBJ1-2	.	13	TGTGCCAGCAGCTCAACAGGGACGGTGGGCTACACCTTC	CASSSTGTVGYTF
TRBV18	once	TRBJ2-2	.	14	TGTGCCAGCTCACCACAGGCGTCCACCGGGGAGCTGTTTTTT	CASSPQASTGELFF
TRBV5-1	.	TRBJ2-1	TRBD2	18	TGCGCCAGCAGCTTGGATCGTCGACGGGGGGGCCATGAGGATGAGCAGTTCTTC	CASSLDRRRGGHEDEQFF
TRBV6-6	.	TRBJ1-5	TRBD1	16	TGTGCCAGCAGTTACAGACAGGGCGCCTCTGGGCAGCCCCAGCATTTT	CASSYRQGASGQPQHF
TRBV21-1	.	TRBJ2-5	.	17	TGTGCCAGCAGCAAAGCGCAAGCGGGGGGGATCCAAGAGACCCAGTACTTC	CASSKAQAGGIQETQYF
TRBV28	.	TRBJ2-7	.	14	TGTGCCAGCACGGGCTCGGGGGCGAAATACGAGCAGTACTTC	CASTGSGAKYEQYF
TRBV19	.	TRBJ2-1	TRBD2	16	TGTGCCAGTAGTATATTGGGGACTAGCCCCTACAATGAGCAGTTCTTC	CASSILGTSPYNEQFF
TRBV25-1	.	TRBJ2-5	.	12	TGTGCCAGCAGACGGGGGCAAGAGACCCAGTACTTC	CASRRGQETQYF
TRBV9	.	TRBJ2-3	.	16	TGTGCCAGCAGCGTGTTCGCTTTGGCAGGAAAAGATACGCAGTATTTT	CASSVFALAGKDTQYF
TRBV6-5	large	TRBJ2-7	TRBD1	14	TGTGCCAGCAGCTATTGGACAGGGGGCTACGAGCAGTACTTC	CASSYWTGGYEQYF
TRBV19	.	TRBJ1-5	TRBD1	16	TGTGCCAGTAGTATATGGACAGGGGCGGTCAATCAGCCCCAGCATTTT	CASSIWTGAVNQPQHF
TRBV7-5	.	TRBJ2-3	.	15	TGTGCCAGCAGCCCCAGGGGACTAATCACAGATACGCAGTATTTT	CASSPRGLITDTQYF
TRBV6-1	.	TRBJ1-2	.	12	TGTGCCAGCAGTGAAAGATCATATGGCTACACCTTC	CASSERSYGYTF
TRBV2	once	TRBJ2-3	.	12	TGTGCCAGCAGTGGAGCCCCAGATACGCAGTATTTT	CASSGAPDTQYF
TRBV6-5	.	TRBJ1-1	TRBD1	14	TGTGCCAGCAGTTATCCCGGACAGGTGGTCCCAGCTTTCTTT	CASSYPGQVVPAFF
TRBV4-3	.	TRBJ2-2	.	16	TGCGCCAGCAGCCAAGATGGCAGGATCGAACACCGGGAGCTGTTTTTT	CASSQDGRIEHRELFF
TRBV5-1	.	TRBJ2-1	TRBD2	15	TGCGCCAGCAGCCATATAGCGGGAGCCTACAATGAGCAGTTCTTC	CASSHIAGAYNEQFF
TRBV7-6	.	TRBJ2-1	TRBD2	18	TGTGCCAGCAGCTTAGAGGGGACTAGCGGGGCCTCCTACAATGAGCAGTTCTTC	CASSLEGTSGASYNEQFF
TRBV7-7	large	TRBJ2-7	.	15	TGTGCTAGCAGCCCCACAGGGCCCCCCTCCTACGAGCAGTACTTC	CASSPTGPPSYEQYF
TRBV10-3	once	TRBJ2-5	.	13	TGTGCCGTAGCCGGGACCGCTGGCGAGACCCAGTACTTC	CAVAGTAGETQYF
TRBV28	.	TRBJ1-6	TRBD1	13	TGTGCCAGCAGTGACAGGGGGCCTTCACCCCTCCACTTT	CASSDRGPSPLHF
TRBV28	.	TRBJ2-5	TRBD2	16	TGTGCCAGCACCATGACCCTAGCGGGGGGCGATGAGACCCAGTACTTC	CASTMTLAGGDETQYF